This paragraph reports one T cell receptor beta chain. The antigen is unknown. These data belong to a study of vaccination effects on CD4 cells after COVID-19. Study as a whole: At 16 days and at one week before vaccination, samples were given by two convalescent patients.

CDR3 length: 15 amino acids. Between the trimmed V and J ends, which lost 1 base and 2 bases, there was a span of 12 bases. CDR1 is SGHTA, CDR2 FQGNSA, per germline. Clones were sequenced by immunoSEQ multiplex PCR, and TCRdb holds only the in-frame ones, with some missing. Among 25,000 to 35,000 clones listed, 55% to 75% were seen once. With the ViraFEST assay, the study expanded antigen-specific CD4+ T cells using viral peptide pools, then sequenced them. After around 10 days in culture, the CD4+ T cells were isolated. From March to December 2020, the person had a SARS-CoV-2 infection that was confirmed by PCR.

V usage is TRBV7-2 and J usage is TRBJ2-7; D uncertain. The source is a human donor who had a prior SARS-CoV-2 infection. Here the sequenced sample was CD4+ T cells from PBMCs cultured with a peptide pool, taken before COVID-19 vaccination. The CDR3 region has the DNA TGTGCCAGCAGCTTAGGTAGGACCTACACCTACGAGCAGTACTTC. This encodes CASSLGRTYTYEQYF.